The present TCR beta chain was sequenced within a study of blood T cell repertoires in COVID-19. Across the study: Italy, Spain and the United States were the sources of the convalescent and acute COVID-19 samples. PBMCs, B-cell-depleted T cells, or T cells provided the cDNA or gDNA that made up the material.

This CDR3 is 15 amino acids long. Trimming pared 4 bases from V and 4 bases from J, leaving 15 bases between. Germline CDR1 reads SGHDT; CDR2 reads YYEEEE. In the authors' workflow: Quantification of nucleated cells was approximated via reference gene primer amplification. TCRdb's copy holds only in-frame clones and misses some; the assay was immunoSEQ multiplex PCR. The DNA gave D and trimming, while V, J and clone size come from that table. The sample holds over 100,000 clones, around 86% seen once. The sequence derives from a man between 65 and 85 years old with acute or convalescent COVID-19. The chain employs TRBV5-6 and TRBJ1-5; D gene uncertain. What was sequenced was peripheral blood. The chain's CDR3 is CASSRRFNPNQPQHF. As DNA, the CDR3 is TGTGCCAGCAGCCGGAGATTTAACCCTAATCAGCCCCAGCATTTT.